This TCR beta chain came from a study of blood T cells in healthy people across ages. The study's findings and limits: Whereas aged donors had fewer naive CD4+ cells, long-lived donors had more of them and higher diversity. Age brought a roughly linear fall in TCR beta diversity measured per million T cells. PBMCs were not sorted, which prevented a conclusive comparison of naive versus antigen-experienced cells.

This CDR3 is 15 amino acids long. The ends were cut back, 2 bases at V and 4 bases at J, with 13 bases in the middle. Germline V gives CDR1 LGHDT, CDR2 YNNKEL (reference sequence). Next came a second PCR, run for roughly 7 to 12 cycles, which used a sample-barcoded 5' primer along with a J-beta primer mix. MiXCR was run by TCRdb on the 5' RACE reads, yielding one entry per CDR3 protein. Of approximately 800,000 distinct CDR3 sequences in the sample, roughly 60% were seen once. This clonotype was picked up a small number of times. Its target is unknown. What was sequenced was blood. V is TRBV3-1 and J is TRBJ2-3, with D unresolved. This TCR was sampled from a young man in good health. This CDR3 is CASSQLTKASDTQYF. CDR3 nucleotide sequence: TGTGCCAGCAGCCAACTAACCAAGGCTTCAGATACGCAGTATTTT.